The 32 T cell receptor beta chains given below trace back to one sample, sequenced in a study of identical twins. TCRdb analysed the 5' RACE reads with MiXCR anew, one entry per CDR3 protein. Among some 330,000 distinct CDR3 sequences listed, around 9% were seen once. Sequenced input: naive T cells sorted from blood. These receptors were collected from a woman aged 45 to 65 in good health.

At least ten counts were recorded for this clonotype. CDR3 region: CAYGDTDTQYF. The CDR3 DNA reads as TGTGCTTACGGGGATACAGATACGCAGTATTTT. This chain connects TRBV24-1 to TRBJ2-3, with D tentatively TRBD2 (5 bases). Germline V gene sequence: CDR1 KGHDR, CDR2 SFDVKD. The CDR3 covers 11 residues.

The CDR3 protein is CSTREGIGEQYF. In DNA form, the CDR3 reads TGCAGCACCCGCGAAGGGATCGGCGAGCAGTACTTC. The chain carries TRBV29-1 and TRBJ2-7; D not resolved. CDR1 and CDR2 from the germline V gene are SQVTM and ANQGSEA. With 8 bases removed from V and 6 bases from J, the gap between germline ends came to 17 bases. This CDR3 is built from 12 residues.

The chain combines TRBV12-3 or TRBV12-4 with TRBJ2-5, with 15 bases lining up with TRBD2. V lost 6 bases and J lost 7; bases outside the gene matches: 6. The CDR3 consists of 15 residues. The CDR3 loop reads CASSLGLAGGGTQYF. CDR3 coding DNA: TGTGCCAGCAGCTTGGGACTAGCGGGAGGAGGGACCCAGTACTTC.

The CDR3 nucleotides are TGTGCCAGCTCACTAGTAGGGACTTTCCAGGGGACTAGAACCAATGAGCAGTTCTTC. It is translated as CASSLVGTFQGTRTNEQFF. The chain carries TRBV18 and TRBJ2-1; 8 nucleotides match TRBD2. J lost 6 bases, V lost 4 bases, and 20 bases had no gene match. This CDR3 has 19 residues. Germline CDR1 is KGHSH and CDR2 is LQKENI.

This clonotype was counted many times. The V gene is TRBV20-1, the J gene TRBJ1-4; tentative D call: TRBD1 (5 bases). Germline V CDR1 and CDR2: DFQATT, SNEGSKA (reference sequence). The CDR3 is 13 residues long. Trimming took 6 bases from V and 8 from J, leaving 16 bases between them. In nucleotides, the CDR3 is TGCAGTGCCCCCCCAGGGCGGGGGGAAAAACTGTTTTTT. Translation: CSAPPGRGEKLFF.

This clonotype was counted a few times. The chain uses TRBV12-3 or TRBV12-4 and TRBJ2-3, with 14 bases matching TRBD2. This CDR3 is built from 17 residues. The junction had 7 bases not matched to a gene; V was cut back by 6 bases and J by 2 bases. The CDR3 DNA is TGTGCCAGCAGGCCCGGACTAGCGGGAGGTTCCACAGATACGCAGTATTTT. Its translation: CASRPGLAGGSTDTQYF.

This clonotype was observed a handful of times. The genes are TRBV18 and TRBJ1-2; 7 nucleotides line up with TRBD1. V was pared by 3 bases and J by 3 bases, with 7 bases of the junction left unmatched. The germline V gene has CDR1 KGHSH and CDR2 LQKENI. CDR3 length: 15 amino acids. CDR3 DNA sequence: TGTGCCAGCTCACCCTTCACCGGGACAGACTATGGCTACACCTTC. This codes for CASSPFTGTDYGYTF.

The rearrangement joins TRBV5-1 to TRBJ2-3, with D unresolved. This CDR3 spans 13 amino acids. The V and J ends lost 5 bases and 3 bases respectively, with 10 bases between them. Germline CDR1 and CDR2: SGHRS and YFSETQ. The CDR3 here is CASSPRLTDTQYF. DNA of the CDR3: TGCGCCAGCAGTCCCCGCCTAACAGATACGCAGTATTTT.

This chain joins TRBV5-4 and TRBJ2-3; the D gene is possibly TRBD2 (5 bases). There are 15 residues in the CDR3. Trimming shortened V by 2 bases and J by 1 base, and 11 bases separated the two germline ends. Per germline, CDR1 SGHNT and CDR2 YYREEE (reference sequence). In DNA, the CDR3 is TGTGCCAGCAGCTTAAGAGGGCTAGGCACAGATACGCAGTATTTT. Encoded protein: CASSLRGLGTDTQYF. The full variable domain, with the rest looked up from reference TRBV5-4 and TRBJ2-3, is ETGVTQSPTHLIKTRGQQVTLRCSSQSGHNTVSWYQQALGQGPQFIFQYYREEENGRGNFPPRFSGLQFPNYSSELNVNALELDDSALYLCASSLRGLGTDTQYFGPGTRLTVL.

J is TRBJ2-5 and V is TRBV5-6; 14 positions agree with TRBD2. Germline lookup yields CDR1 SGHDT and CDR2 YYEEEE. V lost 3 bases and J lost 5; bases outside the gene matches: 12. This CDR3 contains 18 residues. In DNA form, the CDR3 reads TGTGCCAGCAGCTCCGATCTTACGACTAGCGGGGGGGCGGAGACCCAGTACTTC. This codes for CASSSDLTTSGGAETQYF.

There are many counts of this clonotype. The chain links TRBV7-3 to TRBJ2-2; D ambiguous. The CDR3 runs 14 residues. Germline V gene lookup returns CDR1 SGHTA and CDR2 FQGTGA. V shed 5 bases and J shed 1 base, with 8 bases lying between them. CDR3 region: CASSPFGNTGELFF. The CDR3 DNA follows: TGTGCCAGCAGCCCGTTCGGGAACACCGGGGAGCTGTTTTTT.

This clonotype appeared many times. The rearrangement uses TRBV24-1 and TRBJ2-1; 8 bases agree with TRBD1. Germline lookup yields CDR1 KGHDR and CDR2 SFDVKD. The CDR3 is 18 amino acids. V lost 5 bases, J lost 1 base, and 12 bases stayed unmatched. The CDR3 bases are TGTGCCACCAGTGGCTGGACAGGGTTGGGTGTATCCTACAATGAGCAGTTCTTC. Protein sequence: CATSGWTGLGVSYNEQFF.

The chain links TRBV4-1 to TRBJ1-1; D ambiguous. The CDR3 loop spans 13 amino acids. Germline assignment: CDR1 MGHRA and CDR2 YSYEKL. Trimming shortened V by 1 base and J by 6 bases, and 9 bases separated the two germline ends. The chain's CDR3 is CASSQGGSSEAFF. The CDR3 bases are TGCGCCAGCAGCCAAGGAGGGAGCTCTGAAGCTTTCTTT.

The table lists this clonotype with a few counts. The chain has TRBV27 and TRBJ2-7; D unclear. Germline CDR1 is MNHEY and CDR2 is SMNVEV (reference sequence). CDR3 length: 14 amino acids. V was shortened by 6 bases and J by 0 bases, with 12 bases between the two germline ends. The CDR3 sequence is CASSSDTSSYEQYF. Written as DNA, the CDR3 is TGTGCCAGCAGCTCCGACACGAGCTCCTACGAGCAGTACTTC.

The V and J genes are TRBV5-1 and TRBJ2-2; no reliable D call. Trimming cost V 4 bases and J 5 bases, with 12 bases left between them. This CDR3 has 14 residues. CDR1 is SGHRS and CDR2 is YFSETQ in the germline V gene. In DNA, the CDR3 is TGCGCCAGCAGCGTGGGGATGGGGACCGGGGAGCTGTTTTTT. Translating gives CASSVGMGTGELFF.

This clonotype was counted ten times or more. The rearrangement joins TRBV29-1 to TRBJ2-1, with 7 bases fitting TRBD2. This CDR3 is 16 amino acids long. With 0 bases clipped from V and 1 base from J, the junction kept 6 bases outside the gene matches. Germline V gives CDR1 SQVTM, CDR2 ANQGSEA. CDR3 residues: CSVEDLGAGSYNEQFF. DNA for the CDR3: TGCAGCGTTGAAGATCTAGGAGCGGGGTCCTACAATGAGCAGTTCTTC.

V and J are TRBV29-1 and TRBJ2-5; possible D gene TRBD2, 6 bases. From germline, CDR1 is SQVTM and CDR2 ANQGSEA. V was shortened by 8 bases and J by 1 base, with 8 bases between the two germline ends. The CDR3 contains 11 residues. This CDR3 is CSTGVQETQYF. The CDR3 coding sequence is TGCAGCACGGGGGTCCAAGAGACCCAGTACTTC.

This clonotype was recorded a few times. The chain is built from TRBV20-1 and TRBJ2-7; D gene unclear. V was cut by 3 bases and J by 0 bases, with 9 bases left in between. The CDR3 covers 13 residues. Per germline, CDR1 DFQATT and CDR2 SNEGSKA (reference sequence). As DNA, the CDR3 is TGCAGTGCTAGCAAACCTAGCTCCTACGAGCAGTACTTC. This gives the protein CSASKPSSYEQYF.

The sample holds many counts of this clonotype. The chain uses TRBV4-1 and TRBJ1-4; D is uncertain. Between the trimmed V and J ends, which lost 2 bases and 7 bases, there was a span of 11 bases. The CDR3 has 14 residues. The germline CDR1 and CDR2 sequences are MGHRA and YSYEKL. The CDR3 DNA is TGCGCCAGCAGCCAATTCGGCGCAGGTGAAAAACTGTTTTTT. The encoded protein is CASSQFGAGEKLFF.

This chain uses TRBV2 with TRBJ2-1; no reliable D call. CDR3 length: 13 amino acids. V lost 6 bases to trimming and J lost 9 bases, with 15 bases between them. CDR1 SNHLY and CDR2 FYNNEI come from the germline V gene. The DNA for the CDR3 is TGTGCCAGCAGACGGACGGAAAGCGCTGAGCAGTTCTTC. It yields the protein CASRRTESAEQFF.

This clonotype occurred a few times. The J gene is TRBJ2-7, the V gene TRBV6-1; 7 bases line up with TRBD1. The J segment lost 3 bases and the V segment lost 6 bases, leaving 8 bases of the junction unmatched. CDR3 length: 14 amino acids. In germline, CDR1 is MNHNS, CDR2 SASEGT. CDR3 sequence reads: CASSVTQGDYEQYV. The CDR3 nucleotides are TGTGCCAGCAGCGTTACTCAGGGGGACTACGAGCAGTACGTC.

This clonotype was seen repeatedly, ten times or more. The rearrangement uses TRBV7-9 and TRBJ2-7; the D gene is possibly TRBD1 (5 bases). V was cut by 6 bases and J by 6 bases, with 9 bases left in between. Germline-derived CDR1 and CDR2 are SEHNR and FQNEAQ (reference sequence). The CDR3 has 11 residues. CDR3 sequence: CASSLGLEQYF. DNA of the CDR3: TGTGCCAGCAGTCTGGGGCTCGAGCAGTACTTC.

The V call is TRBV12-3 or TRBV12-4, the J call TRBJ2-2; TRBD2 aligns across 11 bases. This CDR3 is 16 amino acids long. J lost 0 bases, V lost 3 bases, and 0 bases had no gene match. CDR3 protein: CASSLTSGTNTGELFF. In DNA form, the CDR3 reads TGTGCCAGCAGTTTGACTAGCGGGACGAACACCGGGGAGCTGTTTTTT.

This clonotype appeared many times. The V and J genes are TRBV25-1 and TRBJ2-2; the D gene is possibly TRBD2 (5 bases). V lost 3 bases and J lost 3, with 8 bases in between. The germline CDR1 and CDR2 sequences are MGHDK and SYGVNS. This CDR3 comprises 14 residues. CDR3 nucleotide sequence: TGTGCCAGCAGTGAGCTAGCCGACACCGGGGAGCTGTTTTTT. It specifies CASSELADTGELFF. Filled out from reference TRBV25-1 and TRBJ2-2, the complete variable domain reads EADIYQTPRYLVIGTGKKITLECSQTMGHDKMYWYQQDPGMELHLIHYSYGVNSTEKGDLSSESTVSRIRTEHFPLTLESARPSHTSQYLCASSELADTGELFFGEGSRLTVL.

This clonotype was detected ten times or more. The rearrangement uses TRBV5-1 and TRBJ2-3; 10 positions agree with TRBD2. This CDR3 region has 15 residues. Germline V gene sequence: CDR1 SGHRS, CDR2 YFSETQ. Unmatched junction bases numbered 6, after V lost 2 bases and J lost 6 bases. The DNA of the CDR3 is TGCGCCAGCAGCTTAGCGGGAGGGCCCGCGGATACGCAGTATTTT. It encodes CASSLAGGPADTQYF.

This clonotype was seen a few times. CDR3 nucleotides: TGTGCCTCGACTTCCCTAGCGGGAGGCCCCGGGGAGCTGTTTTTT. Translation: CASTSLAGGPGELFF. V and J are TRBV30 and TRBJ2-2; 11 nucleotides line up with TRBD2. Trimming removed 7 bases from V and 6 bases from J; junction bases left unmatched: 10. Per germline, CDR1 GTSNPN and CDR2 SVGIG (reference sequence). The CDR3 covers 15 residues.

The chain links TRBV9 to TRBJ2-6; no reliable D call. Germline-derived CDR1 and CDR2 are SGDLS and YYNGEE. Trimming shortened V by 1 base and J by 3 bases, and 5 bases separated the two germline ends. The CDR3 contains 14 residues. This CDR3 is CASSVWDGANVLTF. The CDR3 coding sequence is TGTGCCAGCAGCGTATGGGATGGGGCCAACGTCCTGACTTTC. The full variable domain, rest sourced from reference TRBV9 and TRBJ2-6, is DSGVTQTPKHLITATGQRVTLRCSPRSGDLSVYWYQQSLDQGLQFLIQYYNGEERAKGNILERFSAQQFPDLHSELNLSSLELGDSALYFCASSVWDGANVLTFGAGSRLTVL.

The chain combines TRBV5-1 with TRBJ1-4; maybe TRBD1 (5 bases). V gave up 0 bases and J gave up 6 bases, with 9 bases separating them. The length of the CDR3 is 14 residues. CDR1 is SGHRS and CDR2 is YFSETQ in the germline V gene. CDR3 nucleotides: TGCGCCAGCAGCTTGGTCGTGGGGGATGAAAAACTGTTTTTT. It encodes CASSLVVGDEKLFF. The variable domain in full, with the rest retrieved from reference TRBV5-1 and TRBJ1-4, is KAGVTQTPRYLIKTRGQQVTLSCSPISGHRSVSWYQQTPGQGLQFLFEYFSETQRNKGNFPGRFSGRQFSNSRSEMNVSTLELGDSALYLCASSLVVGDEKLFFGSGTQLSVL.

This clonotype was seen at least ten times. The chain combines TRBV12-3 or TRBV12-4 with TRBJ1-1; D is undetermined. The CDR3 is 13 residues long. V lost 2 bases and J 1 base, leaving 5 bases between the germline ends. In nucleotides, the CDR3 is TGTGCCAGCAGTTTACCCCCGAACACTGAAGCTTTCTTT. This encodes CASSLPPNTEAFF.

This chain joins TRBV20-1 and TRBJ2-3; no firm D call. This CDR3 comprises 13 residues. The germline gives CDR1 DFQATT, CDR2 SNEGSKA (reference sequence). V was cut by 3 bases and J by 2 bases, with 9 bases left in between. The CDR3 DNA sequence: TGCAGTGCTAGGTTCCCAACCACAGATACGCAGTATTTT. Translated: CSARFPTTDTQYF.

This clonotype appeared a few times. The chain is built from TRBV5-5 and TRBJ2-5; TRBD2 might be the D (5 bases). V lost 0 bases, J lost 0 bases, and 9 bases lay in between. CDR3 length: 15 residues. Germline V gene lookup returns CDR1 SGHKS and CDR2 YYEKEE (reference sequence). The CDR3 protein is CASSLEDWYQETQYF. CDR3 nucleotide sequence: TGTGCCAGCAGCTTGGAGGACTGGTACCAAGAGACCCAGTACTTC.

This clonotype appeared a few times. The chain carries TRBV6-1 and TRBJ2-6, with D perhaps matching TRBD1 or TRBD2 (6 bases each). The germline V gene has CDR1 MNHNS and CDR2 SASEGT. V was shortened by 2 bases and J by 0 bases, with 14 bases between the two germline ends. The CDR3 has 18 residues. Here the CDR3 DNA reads TGTGCCAGCAGTGAATTCCCGGGGGCGATCTCTGGGGCCAACGTCCTGACTTTC. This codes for CASSEFPGAISGANVLTF.